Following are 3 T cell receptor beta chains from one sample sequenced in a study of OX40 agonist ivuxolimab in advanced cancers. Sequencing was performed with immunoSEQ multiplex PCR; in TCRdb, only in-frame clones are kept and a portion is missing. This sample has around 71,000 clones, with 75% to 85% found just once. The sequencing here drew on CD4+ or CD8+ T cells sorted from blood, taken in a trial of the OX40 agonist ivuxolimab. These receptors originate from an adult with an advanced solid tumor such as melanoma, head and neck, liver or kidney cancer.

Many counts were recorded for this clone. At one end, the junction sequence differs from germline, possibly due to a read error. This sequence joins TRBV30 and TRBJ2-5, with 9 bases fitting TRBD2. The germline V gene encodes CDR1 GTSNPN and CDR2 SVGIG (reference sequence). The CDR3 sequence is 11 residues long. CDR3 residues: CAWSVGTSRDF. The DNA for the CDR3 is TGTGCCTGGAGTGTCGGGACTAGCCGGGACTTC.

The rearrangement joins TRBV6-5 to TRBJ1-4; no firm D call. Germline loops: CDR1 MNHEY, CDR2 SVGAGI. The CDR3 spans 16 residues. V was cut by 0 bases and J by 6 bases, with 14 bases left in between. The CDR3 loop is CASSYSSIGVYEKLFF. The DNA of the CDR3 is TGTGCCAGCAGTTACTCGAGTATTGGGGTGTATGAAAAACTGTTTTTT.

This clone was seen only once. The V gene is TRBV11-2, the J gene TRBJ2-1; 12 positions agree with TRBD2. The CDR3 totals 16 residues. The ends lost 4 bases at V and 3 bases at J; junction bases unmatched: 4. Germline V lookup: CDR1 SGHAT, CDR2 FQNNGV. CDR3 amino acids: CASSSTSGRYYNEQFF. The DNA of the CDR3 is TGTGCCAGCAGCTCAACTAGCGGGAGGTACTACAATGAGCAGTTCTTC.